The 17 T cell receptor beta chains presented below share a single source sample, sequenced in a study of blood T cell repertoires in COVID-19. Some clones are missing from TCRdb's copy, which holds only in-frame ones; the method was immunoSEQ multiplex PCR. The sample holds roughly 250,000 clones, 83% seen once. The sequenced sample consisted of PBMCs or T cells enriched from blood (not recorded which). The receptors stem from a woman aged 40-49 years who had been exposed to COVID-19.

This clone was seen once. The chain carries TRBV9 and TRBJ1-2; no reliable D call. This CDR3 has 13 residues. V lost 0 bases and J 1 base, leaving 4 bases between the germline ends. CDR1 and CDR2 (germline): SGDLS, YYNGEE. The DNA of the CDR3 is TGTGCCAGCAGCGTAGATTATAACTATGGCTACACCTTC. As protein: CASSVDYNYGYTF.

The genes are TRBV6-5 and TRBJ1-2, with D uncertain. Germline V lookup: CDR1 MNHEY, CDR2 SVGAGI. V was shortened by 6 bases and J by 2 bases, with 13 bases between the two germline ends. The CDR3 is made up of 14 amino acids. Here the CDR3 DNA reads TGTGCCAGCAGGTCGCTCACAGAAAACTATGGCTACACCTTC. It specifies CASRSLTENYGYTF.

V and J are TRBV13 and TRBJ1-6, with D possibly being TRBD1 (6 bases). This CDR3 spans 14 amino acids. V was trimmed by 7 bases and J by 4 bases, leaving 11 bases between them. Germline CDR1 is PRHDT and CDR2 is FYEKMQ (reference sequence). In DNA form, the CDR3 reads TGTGCCAGCACCCAAGGACAGTATAATTCACCCCTCCACTTT. Protein sequence: CASTQGQYNSPLHF.

The sample holds one count of this clone. V gene TRBV3-1 (or the pseudogene TRBV3-2) combines with J gene TRBJ1-5; TRBD1 matches 8 bases. Germline V gives CDR1 LGHDT, CDR2 YNNKEL (reference sequence). The CDR3 sequence is 14 residues long. The J segment lost 7 bases and the V segment lost 4 bases, leaving 6 bases of the junction unmatched. This chain's CDR3 is CASSPGQGGQPQHF. The CDR3 DNA reads TGTGCCAGCAGCCCAGGACAGGGCGGACAGCCCCAGCATTTT.

The rearrangement joins TRBV28 to TRBJ1-2, with 12 bases matching TRBD1. Unmatched junction bases numbered 13, after V lost 8 bases and J lost 6 bases. The CDR3 runs 16 residues. Germline V CDR1 and CDR2: MDHEN, SYDVKM. This CDR3 reads CASSRKPGQGADGYTF. CDR3 nucleotide sequence: TGTGCCAGCTCTAGGAAGCCGGGACAGGGGGCCGATGGCTACACCTTC.

The chain links TRBV27 to TRBJ2-3, with 11 bases aligning to TRBD2. Trimming removed 7 bases from V and 4 bases from J; junction bases left unmatched: 10. This CDR3 has 16 residues. Germline values: CDR1 MNHEY, CDR2 SMNVEV (reference sequence). The CDR3 protein is CASKPRSSGGADTQYF. The CDR3 DNA reads TGTGCCAGCAAACCCCGGAGTAGCGGGGGGGCAGATACGCAGTATTTT.

The chain carries TRBV7-9 and TRBJ2-2, with a tentative D call TRBD2 (7 bases). Trimming pared 5 bases from V and 6 bases from J, leaving 19 bases between. CDR3 size: 16 residues. Germline CDR1 and CDR2: SEHNR and FQNEAQ (reference sequence). CDR3 in amino acids: CASSAQGSGDPGELFF. The DNA for the CDR3 is TGTGCCAGCAGCGCTCAGGGGAGCGGGGATCCCGGGGAGCTGTTTTTT.

The chain is built from TRBV4-3 and TRBJ1-2, with D unclear. Germline V gene data show CDR1 as LGHNA and CDR2 as YSLEER. This CDR3 is 16 amino acids long. V was trimmed by 0 bases and J by 4 bases, leaving 15 bases between them. In DNA, the CDR3 is TGCGCCAGCAGCCAAGAATCGGCGGGCGCGAGCTATGGCTACACCTTC. It encodes CASSQESAGASYGYTF.

The rearrangement uses TRBV2 and TRBJ2-1; possible D gene TRBD1, 5 bases. CDR1 and CDR2 (germline): SNHLY, FYNNEI. V lost 4 bases to trimming and J lost 2 bases, with 9 bases between them. This CDR3 is 14 amino acids long. For the CDR3, the DNA is TGTGCCAGCAGTGGGGGCCGAACCTACAATGAGCAGTTCTTC. Its protein product is CASSGGRTYNEQFF.

The chain links TRBV5-1 to TRBJ1-4; unclear D gene. The CDR3 is made up of 14 amino acids. V lost 4 bases and J 0 bases, leaving 7 bases between the germline ends. Germline V gene lookup returns CDR1 SGHRS and CDR2 YFSETQ. The CDR3 here is CASSQLTTNEKLFF. The CDR3 DNA sequence: TGCGCCAGCAGCCAACTCACAACTAATGAAAAACTGTTTTTT.

The chain joins TRBV18 to TRBJ1-5; TRBD1 might be the D (5 bases). The CDR3 extends over 16 amino acids. Germline V gene lookup returns CDR1 KGHSH and CDR2 LQKENI. With 2 bases removed from V and 5 bases from J, the gap between germline ends came to 16 bases. CDR3 region: CASSPSSAGGDQPQHF. The DNA for the CDR3 is TGTGCCAGCTCACCAAGCAGCGCGGGGGGAGATCAGCCCCAGCATTTT.

The rearrangement links TRBV7-2 to TRBJ1-1; 10 nucleotides agree with TRBD1. The V and J ends lost 3 bases and 2 bases, in that order; junction bases with no gene match: 6. CDR3 length: 16 amino acids. Germline CDR1 is SGHTA and CDR2 is FQGNSA. The CDR3 DNA sequence: TGTGCCAGCAGCTTCGACAGGGGGCGTGTAAACACTGAAGCTTTCTTT. Its protein is CASSFDRGRVNTEAFF. The entire variable domain, with the rest obtained from reference TRBV7-2 and TRBJ1-1, is as follows: GAGVSQSPSNKVTEKGKDVELRCDPISGHTALYWYRQSLGQGLEFLIYFQGNSAPDKSGLPSDRFSAERTGGSVSTLTIQRTQQEDSAVYLCASSFDRGRVNTEAFFGQGTRLTVV.

The rearrangement links TRBV2 to TRBJ2-5, with D possibly TRBD1 on 7 matching bases. The CDR3 extends over 13 amino acids. Trimming shortened V by 8 bases and J by 5 bases, and 15 bases separated the two germline ends. The V gene's germline CDR1 is SNHLY and CDR2 FYNNEI. CDR3 in amino acids: CASGGGAPETQYF. For the CDR3, the DNA is TGTGCCAGCGGAGGGGGCGCCCCGGAGACCCAGTACTTC.

This chain joins TRBV2 and TRBJ2-7, with 7 bases matching TRBD1. The CDR3 extends over 13 amino acids. The V and J ends lost 5 bases and 3 bases, in that order; junction bases with no gene match: 4. Germline V gene lookup returns CDR1 SNHLY and CDR2 FYNNEI. The CDR3 loop is CASSTGANYEQYF. CDR3 nucleotide sequence: TGTGCCAGCAGTACAGGGGCAAACTACGAGCAGTACTTC.

This clone turned up a few times. The chain carries TRBV2 and TRBJ2-7, with D possibly being TRBD1 (6 bases). This CDR3 contains 12 residues. Germline loops: CDR1 SNHLY, CDR2 FYNNEI. Trimming stripped 4 bases from V and 7 bases from J, with 11 bases between. The CDR3 is CASSVVRGEQYF. Written as DNA, the CDR3 is TGTGCCAGCAGTGTCGTAAGGGGGGAGCAGTACTTC.

This clone was counted ten times or more. The rearrangement joins TRBV19 to TRBJ1-3, with a weak D call TRBD1 (5 bases). V lost 5 bases and J 0 bases, leaving 11 bases between the germline ends. CDR3 size: 15 residues. The germline V gene encodes CDR1 LNHDA and CDR2 SQIVND (reference sequence). CDR3 protein: CASSPTDTSGNTIYF. The CDR3 DNA follows: TGTGCCAGTAGTCCCACGGACACCTCTGGAAACACCATATATTTT.

The rearrangement uses TRBV5-4 and TRBJ2-2, with 7 bases aligning to TRBD2. The trim removed 3 bases at V and 10 bases at J, leaving 6 bases unmatched. There are 13 residues in the CDR3. CDR1 and CDR2 from the germline V gene are SGHNT and YYREEE (reference sequence). CDR3 in amino acids: CASSWEGRVELFF. In nucleotides, the CDR3 is TGTGCCAGCAGCTGGGAAGGGAGGGTGGAGCTGTTTTTT.